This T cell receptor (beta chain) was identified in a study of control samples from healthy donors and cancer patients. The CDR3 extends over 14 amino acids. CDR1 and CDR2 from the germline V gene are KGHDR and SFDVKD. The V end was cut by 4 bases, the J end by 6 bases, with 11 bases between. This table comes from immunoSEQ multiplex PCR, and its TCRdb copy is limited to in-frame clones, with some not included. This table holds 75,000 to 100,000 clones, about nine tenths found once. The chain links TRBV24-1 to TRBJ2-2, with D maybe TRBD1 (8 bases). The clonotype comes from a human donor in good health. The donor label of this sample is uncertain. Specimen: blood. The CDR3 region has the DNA TGTGCCACCAGTGAACAGGGGGGGGCCGGGGAGCTGTTTTTT. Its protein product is CATSEQGGAGELFF.